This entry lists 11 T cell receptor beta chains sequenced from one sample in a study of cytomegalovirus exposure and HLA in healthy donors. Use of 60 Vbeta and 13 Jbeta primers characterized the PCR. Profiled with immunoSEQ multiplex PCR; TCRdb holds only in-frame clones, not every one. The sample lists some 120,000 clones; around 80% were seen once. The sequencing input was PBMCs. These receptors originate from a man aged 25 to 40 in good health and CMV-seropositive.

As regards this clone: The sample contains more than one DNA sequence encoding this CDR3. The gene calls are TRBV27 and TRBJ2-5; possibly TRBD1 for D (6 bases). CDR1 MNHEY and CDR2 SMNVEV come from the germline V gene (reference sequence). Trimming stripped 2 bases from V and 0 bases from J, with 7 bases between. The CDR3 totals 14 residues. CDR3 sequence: CASSLRGYQETQYF. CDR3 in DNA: TGTGCCAGCAGTTTAAGGGGGTACCAAGAGACCCAGTACTTC.

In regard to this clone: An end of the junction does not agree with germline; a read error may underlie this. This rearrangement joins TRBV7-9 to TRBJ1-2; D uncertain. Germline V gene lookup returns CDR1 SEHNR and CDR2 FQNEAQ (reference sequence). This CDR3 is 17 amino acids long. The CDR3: CSSRPPFRSDTSYGYTF. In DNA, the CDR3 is TGTTCCAGCAGGCCTCCCTTCAGGTCCGACACCTCCTATGGCTACACCTTC.

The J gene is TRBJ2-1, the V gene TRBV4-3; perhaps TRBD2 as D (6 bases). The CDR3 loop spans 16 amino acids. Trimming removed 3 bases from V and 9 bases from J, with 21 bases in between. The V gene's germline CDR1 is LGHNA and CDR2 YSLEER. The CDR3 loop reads CASSHPTGTRPGEQFF. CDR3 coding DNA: TGCGCCAGCAGCCATCCAACCGGGACTCGCCCAGGTGAGCAGTTCTTC.

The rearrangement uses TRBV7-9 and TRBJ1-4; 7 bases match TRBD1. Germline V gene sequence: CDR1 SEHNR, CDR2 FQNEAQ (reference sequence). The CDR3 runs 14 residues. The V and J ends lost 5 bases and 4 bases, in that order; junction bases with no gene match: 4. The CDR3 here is CASSLTGLNEKLFF. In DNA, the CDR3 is TGTGCCAGCAGCCTGACAGGGCTTAATGAAAAACTGTTTTTT. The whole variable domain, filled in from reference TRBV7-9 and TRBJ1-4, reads DTGVSQNPRHKITKRGQNVTFRCDPISEHNRLYWYRQTLGQGPEFLTYFQNEAQLEKSRLLSDRFSAERPKGSFSTLEIQRTEQGDSAMYLCASSLTGLNEKLFFGSGTQLSVL.

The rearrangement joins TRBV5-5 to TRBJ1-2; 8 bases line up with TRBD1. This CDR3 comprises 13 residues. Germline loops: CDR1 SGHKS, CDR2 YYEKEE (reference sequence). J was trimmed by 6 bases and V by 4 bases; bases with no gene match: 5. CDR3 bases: TGTGCCAGCAGCCTGAAACAGGGGGATGGCTACACCTTC. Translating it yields CASSLKQGDGYTF.

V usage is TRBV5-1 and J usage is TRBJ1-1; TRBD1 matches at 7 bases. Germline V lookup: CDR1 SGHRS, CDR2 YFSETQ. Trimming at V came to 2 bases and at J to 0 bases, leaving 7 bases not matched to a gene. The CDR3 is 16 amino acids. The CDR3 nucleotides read TGCGCCAGCAGCTTAGGCAGGGGGAGCTTGAACACTGAAGCTTTCTTT. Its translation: CASSLGRGSLNTEAFF.

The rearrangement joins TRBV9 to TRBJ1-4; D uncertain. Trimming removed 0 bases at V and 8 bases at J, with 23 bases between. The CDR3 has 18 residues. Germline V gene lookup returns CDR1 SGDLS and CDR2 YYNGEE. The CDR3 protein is CASSVVIWAAQEEEKLFF. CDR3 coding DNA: TGTGCCAGCAGCGTAGTCATCTGGGCAGCGCAGGAGGAAGAAAAACTGTTTTTT.

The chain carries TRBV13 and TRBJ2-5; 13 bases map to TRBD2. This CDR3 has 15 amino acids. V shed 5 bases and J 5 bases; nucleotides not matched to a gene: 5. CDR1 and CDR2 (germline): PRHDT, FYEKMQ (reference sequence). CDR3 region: CASSPGLAGRETQYF. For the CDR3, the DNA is TGTGCCAGCAGCCCGGGACTAGCGGGAAGGGAGACCCAGTACTTC.

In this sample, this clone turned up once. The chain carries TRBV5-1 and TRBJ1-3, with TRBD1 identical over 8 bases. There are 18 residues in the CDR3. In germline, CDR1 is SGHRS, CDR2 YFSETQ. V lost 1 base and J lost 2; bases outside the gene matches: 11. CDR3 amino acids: CASSLRTGTPHPGNTIYF. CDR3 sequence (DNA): TGCGCCAGCAGCTTGAGGACAGGGACTCCTCACCCTGGAAACACCATATATTTT.

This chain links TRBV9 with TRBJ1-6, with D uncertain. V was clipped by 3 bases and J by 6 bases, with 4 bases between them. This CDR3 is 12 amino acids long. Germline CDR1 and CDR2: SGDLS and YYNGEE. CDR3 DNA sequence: TGTGCCAGCAGCGACAGTAATTCACCCCTCCACTTT. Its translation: CASSDSNSPLHF.

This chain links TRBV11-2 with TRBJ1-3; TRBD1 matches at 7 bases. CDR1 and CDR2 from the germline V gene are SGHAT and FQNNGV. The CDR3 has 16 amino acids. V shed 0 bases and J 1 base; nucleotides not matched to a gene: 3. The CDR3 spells CASSLETGLSGNTIYF. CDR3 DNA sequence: TGTGCCAGCAGCTTAGAGACAGGGCTATCTGGAAACACCATATATTTT.